The rows below give T cell receptor beta chains drawn from one sample of a study of immune cell composition in non-small cell lung cancer. Only in-frame clones appear in the TCRdb table, and some are missing; sequencing was by immunoSEQ multiplex PCR. Among 3,000 or so clones, about 80% were seen once, and the ten largest hold about 9%. Sequencing was carried out using non-adjacent lung tissue. The receptors derive from a human donor with non-small cell lung cancer. Each CDR3 is given with its conserved first and last residue. The D gene is left open where the match is weak. Size is stated for part of the rows, as once, few or many counts, or as a class when the clone is expanded.

abundance	d_gene	v_gene	j_gene	CDR3aa	CDR3nt
-	-	TRBV7-9	TRBJ2-7	CASSQDQRASSYEQYF	TGTGCCAGCAGCCAAGATCAACGGGCGAGCTCCTACGAGCAGTACTTC
-	TRBD2	TRBV18	TRBJ2-3	CASSPRQLAGVDTQYF	TGTGCCAGCTCACCGCGTCAACTAGCGGGAGTGGATACGCAGTATTTT
-	-	TRBV9	TRBJ1-3	CASSSGTSSGNTIYF	TGTGCCAGCAGCTCCGGGACCTCCTCTGGAAATACCATATATTTT
-	-	TRBV30	TRBJ1-2	CAREVNYGYTF	TGTGCCCGGGAGGTTAACTATGGCTACACCTTC
-	TRBD1	TRBV28	TRBJ1-2	CASRPRGQGAQGYTF	TGTGCCAGCAGACCTAGGGGACAGGGGGCCCAAGGCTACACCTTC
-	TRBD2	TRBV5-6	TRBJ2-7	CASSEGLAAYEQYF	TGTGCCAGCAGCGAAGGACTAGCGGCCTACGAGCAGTACTTC
-	TRBD2	TRBV19	TRBJ2-7	CASSTLSRFSGTSYEQYF	TGTGCCAGTAGTACCCTATCCCGATTTAGCGGGACCTCCTACGAGCAGTACTTC
-	-	TRBV4-3	TRBJ2-5	CASSQDTSRETQYF	TGCGCCAGCAGCCAAGATACCTCCCGAGAGACCCAGTACTTC
-	TRBD1	TRBV7-9	TRBJ1-4	CASSWTGDGEKLFF	TGTGCCAGCAGCTGGACAGGGGACGGTGAAAAACTGTTTTTT
-	-	TRBV6-1	TRBJ2-6	CASSGQNSGANVLTF	TGTGCCAGCAGTGGACAAAACTCTGGGGCCAACGTCCTGACTTTC
-	TRBD1	TRBV5-1	TRBJ2-7	CASSLQGQGTYEQYF	TGCGCCAGCAGCTTGCAGGGACAGGGGACCTACGAGCAGTACTTC
few	-	TRBV7-9	TRBJ2-5	CASSFRGGQETQYF	TGTGCCAGCAGCTTCCGGGGAGGCCAAGAGACCCAGTACTTC
-	TRBD1	TRBV6-5	TRBJ1-1	CASSRDRTNTEAFF	TGTGCCAGCAGTCGGGACAGGACAAACACTGAAGCTTTCTTT
-	TRBD2	TRBV9	TRBJ2-5	CASSVGSGRQETQYF	TGTGCCAGCAGCGTAGGAAGCGGGAGGCAAGAGACCCAGTACTTC
-	-	TRBV4-1	TRBJ2-3	CASSQDYPSDTQYF	TGCGCCAGCAGCCAAGATTACCCCTCCGATACGCAGTATTTT
-	TRBD1	TRBV5-6	TRBJ1-1	CASSPRATGGIEAFF	TGTGCCAGCAGCCCCCGGGCGACAGGGGGTATTGAAGCTTTCTTT
-	TRBD2	TRBV2	TRBJ2-7	CARQGLAGGSEQYF	TGTGCCAGACAGGGACTAGCGGGAGGAAGCGAGCAGTACTTC
once	TRBD1	TRBV11-3	TRBJ2-5	CASSSRTGGEETQYF	TGTGCCAGCAGCTCCAGGACAGGGGGCGAGGAGACCCAGTACTTC